This TCR beta chain was retrieved from a study of control samples from healthy donors and cancer patients. Produced via immunoSEQ multiplex PCR; TCRdb's table is partial and in-frame only. This sample yields about 92,000 clones, of which roughly four fifths are seen a single time; approximately 9.4% belongs to the top ten. The CDR3 is made up of 11 amino acids. V dropped 7 bases and J dropped 3 bases, with 9 bases sitting between them. Germline CDR1 SQVTM, CDR2 ANQGSEA. The genes are TRBV29-1 and TRBJ1-1; no clear D gene. The sequenced sample was blood. The clonotype originates from a woman aged 60-75 years in good health. For the CDR3, the DNA is TGCAGCGCCACACAATACACTGAAGCTTTCTTT. This codes for CSATQYTEAFF.